Listed below are T cell receptor beta chains from one sample, sequenced in a study of cytomegalovirus exposure and HLA in healthy donors. TCRdb keeps only in-frame clones here, not all; method: immunoSEQ multiplex PCR. The sample has more than 110,000 clones; 75% to 80% are singletons. Sequences were obtained from PBMCs. The source is a man aged 18 to 29 in good health and CMV-seronegative. CDR3s include the opening cysteine and the closing phenylalanine or tryptophan.

v_gene: TRBV5-6; j_gene: TRBJ1-1; len: 14; CDR3aa: CASSFGGGDTEAFF
v_gene: TRBV5-1; j_gene: TRBJ1-1; len: 14; CDR3aa: CASSLVAGGTEAFF
v_gene: TRBV7-9; j_gene: TRBJ2-3; len: 15; CDR3aa: CASSRTSGSTDTQYF
v_gene: TRBV6-5; j_gene: TRBJ2-7; len: 14; CDR3aa: CASSYIAESYEQYF
v_gene: TRBV7-2; j_gene: TRBJ2-7; len: 15; CDR3aa: CASSPTGTVGYEQYF
v_gene: TRBV30; j_gene: TRBJ2-5; len: 14; CDR3aa: CAWSFGGRTETQYF
v_gene: TRBV27; j_gene: TRBJ2-7; len: 15; CDR3aa: CASSLSGSGPYEQYF
v_gene: TRBV4-1; j_gene: TRBJ2-4; len: 17; CDR3aa: CASSQDQRGTGQNIQYF
v_gene: TRBV7-2; j_gene: TRBJ1-5; len: 15; CDR3aa: CASTRGGTGGQPQHF
v_gene: TRBV2; j_gene: TRBJ2-3; len: 12; CDR3aa: CASSGGAGTQYF
v_gene: TRBV7-3; j_gene: TRBJ2-2; len: 16; CDR3aa: CASSSYRGPDTGELFF
v_gene: TRBV10-3; j_gene: TRBJ2-5; len: 15; CDR3aa: CATESGLAGEETQYF
v_gene: TRBV5-4; j_gene: TRBJ2-1; len: 20; CDR3aa: CASSPIRLAGDKGSYNEQFF
v_gene: TRBV5-4; j_gene: TRBJ2-3; len: 14; CDR3aa: CASSREVHTDTQYF
v_gene: TRBV19; j_gene: TRBJ1-2; len: 15; CDR3aa: CASSIGDRADYGYTF
v_gene: TRBV29-1; j_gene: TRBJ2-2; len: 15; CDR3aa: CSVEDIAGLSGELFF
v_gene: TRBV6-1; j_gene: TRBJ2-3; len: 16; CDR3aa: CASSERRVSSTDTQYF
v_gene: TRBV28; j_gene: TRBJ1-2; len: 14; CDR3aa: CASSLIDRVRGYTF
v_gene: TRBV13; j_gene: TRBJ2-3; len: 15; CDR3aa: CASSLRGGVPDTQYF
v_gene: TRBV6-1; j_gene: TRBJ2-7; len: 17; CDR3aa: CASSGDTRTGSGYEQYF
v_gene: TRBV7-9; j_gene: TRBJ2-1; len: 15; CDR3aa: CASSLDRGAYNEQFF
v_gene: TRBV29-1; j_gene: TRBJ2-2; len: 14; CDR3aa: CSVEDPLYTGELFF
v_gene: TRBV4-2; j_gene: TRBJ2-7; len: 15; CDR3aa: CASSQGLAVTYEQYF
v_gene: TRBV6-5; j_gene: TRBJ2-1; len: 16; CDR3aa: CASSSIPHRTRGEQFF
v_gene: TRBV7-9; j_gene: TRBJ1-5; len: 15; CDR3aa: CASSLTGQINQPQHF
v_gene: TRBV9; j_gene: TRBJ2-3; len: 13; CDR3aa: CASSVASTDTQYF
v_gene: TRBV28; j_gene: TRBJ1-2; len: 12; CDR3aa: CASSRQTYGYTF
v_gene: TRBV7-9; j_gene: TRBJ1-5; len: 17; CDR3aa: CASSLAPGTPSNQPQHF
v_gene: TRBV5-1; j_gene: TRBJ2-2; len: 14; CDR3aa: CASNPGRVTGELFF
v_gene: TRBV6-5; j_gene: TRBJ1-2; len: 14; CDR3aa: CASSYSRGRGGYTF
v_gene: TRBV18; j_gene: TRBJ2-5; len: 13; CDR3aa: CASSPGQPETQYF
v_gene: TRBV9; j_gene: TRBJ2-5; len: 14; CDR3aa: CASSGRDYLETQYF
v_gene: TRBV14; j_gene: TRBJ2-6; len: 15; CDR3aa: CASSPQYSGANVLTF